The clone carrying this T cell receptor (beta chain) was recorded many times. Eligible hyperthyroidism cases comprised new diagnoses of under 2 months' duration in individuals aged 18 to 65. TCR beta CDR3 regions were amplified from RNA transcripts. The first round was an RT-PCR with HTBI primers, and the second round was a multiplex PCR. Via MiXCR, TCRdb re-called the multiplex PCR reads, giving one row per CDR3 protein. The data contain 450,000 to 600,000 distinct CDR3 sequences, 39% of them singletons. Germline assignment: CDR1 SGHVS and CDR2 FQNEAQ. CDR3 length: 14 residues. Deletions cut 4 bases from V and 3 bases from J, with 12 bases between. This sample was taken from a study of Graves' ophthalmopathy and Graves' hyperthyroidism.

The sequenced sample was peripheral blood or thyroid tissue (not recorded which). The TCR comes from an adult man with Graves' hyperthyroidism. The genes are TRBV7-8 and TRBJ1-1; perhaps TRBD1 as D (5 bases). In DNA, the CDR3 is TGTGCCAGCAGCTCAGGACAAGTCTACACTGAAGCTTTCTTT. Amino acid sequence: CASSSGQVYTEAFF.